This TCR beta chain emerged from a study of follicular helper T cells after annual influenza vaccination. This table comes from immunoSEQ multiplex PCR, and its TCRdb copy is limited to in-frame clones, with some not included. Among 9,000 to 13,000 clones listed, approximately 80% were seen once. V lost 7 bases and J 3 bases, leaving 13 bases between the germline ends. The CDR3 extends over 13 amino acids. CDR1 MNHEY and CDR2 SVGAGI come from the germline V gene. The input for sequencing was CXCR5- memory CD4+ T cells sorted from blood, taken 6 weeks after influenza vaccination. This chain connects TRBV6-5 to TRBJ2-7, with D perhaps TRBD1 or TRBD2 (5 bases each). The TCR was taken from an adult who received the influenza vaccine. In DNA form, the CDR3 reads TGTGCCAGCAAGGGGACGGAGGACTACGAGCAGTACTTC. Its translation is CASKGTEDYEQYF.